The 10 T cell receptor beta chains presented below share a single source sample, sequenced in a study of tumor-infiltrating lymphocytes in oesophageal squamous cell carcinoma. TCRdb re-called the PCR reads through MiXCR, storing one row per CDR3 protein. The sample lists 20,000 to 30,000 distinct CDR3 sequences, roughly 40% occurring once. The source material was esophageal tumor tissue. The origin of the receptors is a male donor with esophageal squamous cell carcinoma.

The sample holds many counts of this clonotype. V usage is TRBV7-3 and J usage is TRBJ1-1, with 8 bases aligning to TRBD1. V shed 4 bases and J 3 bases; nucleotides not matched to a gene: 1. Per germline, CDR1 SGHTA and CDR2 FQGTGA. This CDR3 has 13 residues. In nucleotides, the CDR3 is TGTGCCAGCAGCTCACAGGGGGACACTGAAGCTTTCTTT. This gives the protein CASSSQGDTEAFF.

There are a few counts of this clonotype. CDR3 DNA: TGTGCCAGCAGCTTACTCGGGAGGGAGCAAGAGACCCAGTACTTC. Protein sequence: CASSLLGREQETQYF. This rearrangement joins TRBV11-2 to TRBJ2-4, with 8 bases identical to TRBD2. The J call is in doubt because the DNA end fits TRBJ2-5 better. The CDR3 contains 15 residues. Germline loops: CDR1 SGHAT, CDR2 FQNNGV.

The gene calls are TRBV7-2 and TRBJ2-6, with D possibly being TRBD1 or TRBD2 (6 bases each). The J call is doubtful: the DNA matches TRBJ2-7 better. Germline values: CDR1 SGHTA, CDR2 FQGNSA. This CDR3 has 15 residues. The CDR3 DNA reads as TGTGCCAGCAGCGGCGGGGACAATAATGTCTACGAGCAGTACTTC. This translates into CASSGGDNNVYEQYF.

As to this clonotype: Since no conserved phenylalanine or tryptophan closes the CDR3, a read error is the likely cause. The limits of the CDR3 on the DNA are not certain, so only TCRdb's listed CDR3 is given. The gene calls are TRBV7-2 and TRBJ2-3; the table calls TRBD1, which could not be checked here. Germline V gene lookup returns CDR1 SGHTA and CDR2 FQGNSA. Counting both end residues, the CDR3 totals 15 amino acids. CDR3 sequence reads: CASSSDRNSPLHFGP.

V and J are TRBV28 and TRBJ2-5; D uncertain. The J call is doubtful: the DNA matches TRBJ2-7 better. The CDR3 length is 13 residues. Germline CDR1 reads MDHEN; CDR2 reads SYDVKM. CDR3 nucleotide sequence: TGTGCCAGCTCGGTGCAGAGCTCCTACGAGCAGTACTTC. Encoded protein: CASSVQSSYEQYF.

About this clonotype itself: At one boundary the junction diverges from the germline segment, which might be a read error. The rearrangement uses TRBV2 and TRBJ2-1; possible D gene TRBD1, 5 bases. This CDR3 comprises 14 residues. Germline V gives CDR1 SNHLY, CDR2 FYNNEI. In DNA form, the CDR3 reads TGTGCCAGCAGTGACAGGGCCTATAATTCACCCCTCCACTTC. It translates to CASSDRAYNSPLHF.

This clonotype turned up a few times. V is TRBV5-1 and J is TRBJ2-3, with 9 bases matching TRBD2. This CDR3 contains 14 residues. V gave up 4 bases and J gave up 2 bases; unmatched junction bases: 2. Per germline, CDR1 SGHRS and CDR2 YFSETQ. The CDR3 loop reads CASSGGGATDTQYF. CDR3 sequence (DNA): TGCGCCAGCAGCGGCGGGGGGGCCACAGATACGCAGTATTTT.

V gene TRBV7-2 combines with J gene TRBJ2-1; tentatively, D is TRBD2 (6 bases). The V gene's germline CDR1 is SGHTA and CDR2 FQGNSA. Trimming shortened V by 2 bases and J by 6 bases, and 17 bases separated the two germline ends. The CDR3 is 16 residues long. The CDR3 loop is CASSLLAGGGANEQFF. The CDR3 DNA is TGTGCCAGCAGCTTATTGGCCGGGGGAGGAGCCAATGAGCAGTTCTTC. Full variable domain (missing parts from reference TRBV7-2 and TRBJ2-1): GAGVSQSPSNKVTEKGKDVELRCDPISGHTALYWYRQSLGQGLEFLIYFQGNSAPDKSGLPSDRFSAERTGGSVSTLTIQRTQQEDSAVYLCASSLLAGGGANEQFFGPGTRLTVL.

This chain connects TRBV28 to TRBJ2-5; D is undetermined. The better agreement between TRBJ2-7 and the DNA end casts doubt on the J call. Germline loops: CDR1 MDHEN, CDR2 SYDVKM. This CDR3 comprises 14 residues. The CDR3 loop is CASSTPGSWYEQYF. In DNA, the CDR3 is TGTGCCAGCTCCACCCCCGGCAGTTGGTACGAGCAGTACTTC.

Points on this clonotype: A read error may be the cause here, since a much bigger clone is one base away. V gene TRBV2 combines with J gene TRBJ1-5; D not certain. The V end lost 2 bases, the J end lost 13 bases, and 18 bases lay between the germline ends. From germline, CDR1 is SNHLY and CDR2 FYNNEI. The CDR3 has 14 amino acids. CDR3 sequence reads: CASSEMTSTDTQHF. In DNA form, the CDR3 reads TGTGCCAGCAGTGAAATGACTAGCACAGATACGCAGCATTTT.